The T cell receptor beta chain described here comes from a study of shared clonotypes between healthy human individuals. Comments on this clone: Its antigen is undetermined.

Only CD45RO-negative cells positively selected for CCR7 counted as naive CD8 cells, so terminally differentiated effector memory CD45RA+ cells were excluded. There were no recent acute infections or vaccinations among the donors, who were healthy HIV-negative adults. Germline CDR1 reads SGDLS; CDR2 reads YYNGEE. The CDR3 runs to 16 residues. V was pared by 4 bases and J by 0 bases, with 16 bases between. The protocol was immunoSEQ multiplex PCR, while the TCRdb copy is restricted to in-frame clones and leaves out a portion. The profile shows 2 million to 2.5 million clones, just under 95% of them singletons. Study-level points and caveats: The four-donor shared clonotypes exceeded non-shared clonotypes in generation probability, with non-shared ones scoring lower.

Sequencing was done on a sample of naive CD8+ T cells sorted from blood. This TCR was sampled from a man younger than 35 in good health. The chain recombines TRBV9 with TRBJ1-1; D ambiguous. This CDR3 is CASSQEGFGMNTEAFF. The CDR3 nucleotides read TGTGCCAGCAGCCAGGAGGGTTTTGGGATGAACACTGAAGCTTTCTTT.